Listed here are 15 T cell receptor beta chains from one sample, sequenced in a study of T cells during gluten challenge in celiac disease. Paired single-cell TRA and TRB sequences were amplified by three nested PCRs with multiplexed primers. From the single-cell sequencing reads, TCRdb called clonotypes with MiXCR, one entry per CDR3 protein. The sample yields about 370 distinct CDR3 sequences, around 41% seen once. Lineage-negative, tetramer-binding CD3+ CD4+ cells lacking CD45RA and CD62L but expressing integrin beta7 were gated. The sample was gluten-specific CD4+ T cells sorted from blood using tetramers, taken at baseline or on day 6, 14 or 28 of gluten challenge (not recorded which). Every receptor here comes from a female donor with celiac disease.

By share of the sample, this clonotype is large. The rearrangement joins TRBV5-6 to TRBJ1-2; D might be TRBD1 (5 bases). V lost 1 base and J lost 5, with 9 bases in between. Germline assignment: CDR1 SGHDT and CDR2 YYEEEE. The CDR3 covers 13 residues. As DNA, the CDR3 is TGTGCCAGCAGCTTGAGGGAGGGGTATGGCTACACCTTC. Protein: CASSLREGYGYTF. The whole variable domain, filled in from reference TRBV5-6 and TRBJ1-2, reads DAGVTQSPTHLIKTRGQQVTLRCSPKSGHDTVSWYQQALGQGPQFIFQYYEEEERQRGNFPDRFSGHQFPNYSSELNVNALLLGDSALYLCASSLREGYGYTFGSGTRLTVV.

The rearrangement uses TRBV4-3 and TRBJ2-7, with 9 bases matching TRBD2. This CDR3 comprises 13 residues. V trimming: 1 base; J trimming: 7 bases; junction bases outside the gene matches: 2. Looked up from germline, CDR1 is LGHNA and CDR2 is YSLEER. CDR3 in DNA: TGCGCCAGCAGCCAAGTTGCGGGGGGGGAGCAGTACTTC. The encoded protein is CASSQVAGGEQYF.

This clonotype turned up a few times. The rearrangement uses TRBV5-1 and TRBJ2-5, with 11 bases fitting TRBD2. J lost 5 bases, V lost 3 bases, and 15 bases had no gene match. The CDR3 runs 18 residues. Per germline, CDR1 SGHRS and CDR2 YFSETQ. CDR3 residues: CASSWGEDIGTSGETQYF. In nucleotides, the CDR3 is TGCGCCAGCAGCTGGGGTGAAGATATCGGGACTAGCGGTGAGACCCAGTACTTC.

The chain couples TRBV29-1 to TRBJ2-5; D gene uncertain. The CDR3 is made up of 13 amino acids. Germline V gene data show CDR1 as SQVTM and CDR2 as ANQGSEA. V dropped 4 bases and J dropped 5 bases, with 14 bases sitting between them. CDR3 sequence (DNA): TGCAGCGTTGGGGCAGCCCTCGGGGAGACCCAGTACTTC. Residues: CSVGAALGETQYF.

The chain employs TRBV4-3 and TRBJ2-5; 16 bases are a match to TRBD2. V shed 1 base, J shed 5 bases, and the junction held 7 bases outside the gene matches. Germline CDR1 reads LGHNA; CDR2 reads YSLEER. CDR3 size: 18 residues. CDR3 in DNA: TGCGCCAGCAGCCAAGGAGCCGGGACTAGCGGGAGGGATGAGACCCAGTACTTC. The encoded protein is CASSQGAGTSGRDETQYF.

V and J are TRBV15 and TRBJ2-7; weak D call: TRBD1 (6 bases). From germline, CDR1 is LNHNV and CDR2 YYDKDF (reference sequence). The CDR3 covers 12 residues. V shed 6 bases and J shed 5 bases, with 11 bases lying between them. Here the CDR3 DNA reads TGTGCCACCAGTCTTCAGGGGCACGAGCAGTACTTC. This sequence encodes CATSLQGHEQYF.

The chain is built from TRBV14 and TRBJ2-2; D uncertain. Between the trimmed V and J ends, which lost 1 base and 7 bases, there was a span of 7 bases. CDR3 length equals 13 residues. The germline gives CDR1 SGHDN, CDR2 FVKESK. The CDR3 bases are TGTGCCAGCAGCCAAGTGCCGGGCGGGGAGCTGTTTTTT. Its translation: CASSQVPGGELFF.

This clonotype appeared a few times. This rearrangement joins TRBV30 to TRBJ1-6; no clear D gene. This CDR3 region has 16 residues. Trimming cost V 0 bases and J 6 bases, with 15 bases left between them. The germline V gene has CDR1 GTSNPN and CDR2 SVGIG (reference sequence). CDR3 nucleotide sequence: TGTGCCTGGAGTGTTCCCGGGGTGCCCCCTAATTCACCCCTCCACTTT. This translates into CAWSVPGVPPNSPLHF.

This clonotype was seen more than once but under ten times. The chain uses TRBV12-3 or TRBV12-4 and TRBJ2-1; D is ambiguous. Trimming removed 3 bases at V and 8 bases at J, with 11 bases between. The CDR3 is 13 amino acids. The CDR3: CASSLTAQDEQFF. CDR3 DNA: TGTGCCAGCAGTTTGACGGCTCAGGATGAGCAGTTCTTC.

The chain couples TRBV7-2 to TRBJ2-3; 11 bases match TRBD2. Germline-derived CDR1 and CDR2 are SGHTA and FQGNSA. This CDR3 contains 16 residues. With V trimmed by 5 bases and J by 4 bases, 8 bases remained unmatched. CDR3 protein: CASSIIAGGPPDTQYF. The CDR3, as DNA: TGTGCCAGCAGCATAATAGCGGGGGGGCCCCCAGATACGCAGTATTTT. The complete variable domain, with remaining parts taken from reference TRBV7-2 and TRBJ2-3, reads GAGVSQSPSNKVTEKGKDVELRCDPISGHTALYWYRQSLGQGLEFLIYFQGNSAPDKSGLPSDRFSAERTGGSVSTLTIQRTQQEDSAVYLCASSIIAGGPPDTQYFGPGTRLTVL.

The V gene is TRBV4-2, the J gene TRBJ2-3, with a tentative D call TRBD2 (5 bases). This CDR3 has 14 residues. Germline V gene data show CDR1 as LGHNA and CDR2 as YNFKEQ. V shed 3 bases and J shed 11 bases, with 18 bases lying between them. CDR3 nucleotides: TGTGCCAGCAGCCAGAGGGAACTGGGTTCTAGGCAGTATTTT. It translates to CASSQRELGSRQYF.

CDR3 nucleotides: TGTGCCAGCAGCTTCATACAGGGCGAAAAACTGTTTTTT. Its protein product is CASSFIQGEKLFF. The chain recombines TRBV7-2 with TRBJ1-4; a weak D match, TRBD1 (6 bases). CDR1 is SGHTA and CDR2 is FQGNSA in the germline V gene. V shed 3 bases and J shed 8 bases, with 10 bases lying between them. This CDR3 region has 13 residues.

The V call is TRBV2, the J call TRBJ2-7; D not resolved. This CDR3 contains 13 residues. Germline lookup yields CDR1 SNHLY and CDR2 FYNNEI. V lost 3 bases and J lost 6, with 12 bases in between. CDR3 sequence reads: CASSDRLGSEQYF. The DNA for the CDR3 is TGTGCCAGCAGTGACCGTCTAGGGTCCGAGCAGTACTTC.

The gene calls are TRBV7-2 and TRBJ2-2; possible D gene TRBD2, 5 bases. With 3 bases removed from V and 6 bases from J, the gap between germline ends came to 11 bases. This CDR3 region has 14 residues. Germline V gene sequence: CDR1 SGHTA, CDR2 FQGNSA. The CDR3 region has the DNA TGTGCCAGCAGCTTCTCGGGTAGCGCCGGGGAGCTGTTTTTT. Its protein product is CASSFSGSAGELFF.

A remark on this clonotype: Its ends do not fully match the called genes, so a read error is possible. This chain connects TRBV7-3 to TRBJ1-2; maybe TRBD1 (6 bases). Germline CDR1 SGHTA, CDR2 FQGTGA. The CDR3 covers 14 residues. The CDR3, as DNA: TGTGCCAGCAGCTTAACGGACTGGGACACAACGGCCGCCTTC. Amino acid sequence: CASSLTDWDTTAAF.